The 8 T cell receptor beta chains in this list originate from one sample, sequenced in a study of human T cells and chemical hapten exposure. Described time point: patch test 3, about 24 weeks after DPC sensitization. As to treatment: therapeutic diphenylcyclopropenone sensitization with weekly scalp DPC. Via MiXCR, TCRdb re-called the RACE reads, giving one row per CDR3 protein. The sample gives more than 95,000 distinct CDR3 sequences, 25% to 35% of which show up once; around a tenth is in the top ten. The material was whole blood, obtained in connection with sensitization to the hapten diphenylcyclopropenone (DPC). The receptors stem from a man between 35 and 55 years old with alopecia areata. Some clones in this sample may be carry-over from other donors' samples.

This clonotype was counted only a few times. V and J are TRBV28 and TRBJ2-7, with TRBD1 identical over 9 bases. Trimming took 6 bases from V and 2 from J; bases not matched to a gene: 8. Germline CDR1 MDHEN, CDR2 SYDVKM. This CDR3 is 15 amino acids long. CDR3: CASSPTGTGTYEQYF. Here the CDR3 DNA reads TGTGCCAGCAGCCCAACCGGGACAGGGACCTACGAGCAGTACTTC.

The CDR3 region is CASSQRDNIQYF. The CDR3 bases are TGTGCCAGCAGCCAGAGGGACAACATTCAGTACTTC. This sequence joins TRBV9 and TRBJ2-4; either TRBD1 or TRBD2 may supply D (5 bases each). This CDR3 is built from 12 residues. V was cut by 4 bases and J by 7 bases, with 9 bases left in between. In germline, CDR1 is SGDLS, CDR2 YYNGEE.

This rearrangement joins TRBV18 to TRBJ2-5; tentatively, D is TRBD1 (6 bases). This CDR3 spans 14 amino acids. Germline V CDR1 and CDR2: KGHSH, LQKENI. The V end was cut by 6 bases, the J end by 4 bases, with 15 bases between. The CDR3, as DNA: TGTGCCAGCTCCATGACCCAAGGGGGAGAGACCCAGTACTTC. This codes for CASSMTQGGETQYF.

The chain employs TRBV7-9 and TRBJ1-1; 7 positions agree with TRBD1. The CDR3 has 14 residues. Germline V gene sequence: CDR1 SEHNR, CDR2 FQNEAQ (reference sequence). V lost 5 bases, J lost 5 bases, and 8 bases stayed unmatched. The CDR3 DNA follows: TGTGCCAGCAGCACTCGACAGGGAGGGACTGAAGCTTTCTTT. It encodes CASSTRQGGTEAFF.

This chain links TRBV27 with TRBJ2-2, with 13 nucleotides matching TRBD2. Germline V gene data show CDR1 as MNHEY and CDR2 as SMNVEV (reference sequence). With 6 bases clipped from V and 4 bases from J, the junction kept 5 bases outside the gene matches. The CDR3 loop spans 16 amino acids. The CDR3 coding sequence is TGTGCCAGCAGACTAGCGGGAGGGACACCCACCGGGGAGCTGTTTTTT. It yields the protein CASRLAGGTPTGELFF.

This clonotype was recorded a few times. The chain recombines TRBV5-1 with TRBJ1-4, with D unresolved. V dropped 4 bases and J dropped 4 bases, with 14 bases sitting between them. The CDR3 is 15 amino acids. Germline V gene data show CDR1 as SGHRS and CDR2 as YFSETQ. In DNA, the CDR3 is TGCGCCAGCAGCCCCCTGGGTAGCGTTAATGAAAAACTGTTTTTT. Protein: CASSPLGSVNEKLFF.

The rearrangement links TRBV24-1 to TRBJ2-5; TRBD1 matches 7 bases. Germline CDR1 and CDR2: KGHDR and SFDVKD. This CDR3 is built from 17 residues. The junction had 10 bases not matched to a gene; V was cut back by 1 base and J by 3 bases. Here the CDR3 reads CATSDFGVGTVEETQYF. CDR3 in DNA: TGTGCCACCAGTGATTTCGGAGTAGGGACAGTAGAAGAGACCCAGTACTTC.

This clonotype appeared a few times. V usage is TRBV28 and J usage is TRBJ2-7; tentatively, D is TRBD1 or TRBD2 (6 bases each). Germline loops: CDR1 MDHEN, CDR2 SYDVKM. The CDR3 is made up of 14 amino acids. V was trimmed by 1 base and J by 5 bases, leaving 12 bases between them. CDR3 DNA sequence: TGTGCCAGCAGTTTATCCGGGGGCGCGGACGAGCAGTACTTC. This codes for CASSLSGGADEQYF.